The 21 T cell receptor beta chains below all came from one sample that was sequenced in a study of blood T cell repertoires in COVID-19. Method: immunoSEQ multiplex PCR; TCRdb's copy keeps in-frame clones and lacks some. The repertoire holds almost 300,000 clones, with roughly 89% as singletons. Sequencing was carried out using peripheral blood. Receptors were obtained from a woman aged 25 to 39 with COVID-19, enrolled during active disease.

The chain has TRBV7-2 and TRBJ1-1; 7 positions agree with TRBD1. This CDR3 has 15 residues. CDR1 is SGHTA and CDR2 is FQGNSA in the germline V gene. V gave up 5 bases and J gave up 1 base; unmatched junction bases: 7. The CDR3 reads CASSLTTGTNTEAFF. The CDR3 DNA sequence: TGTGCCAGCAGCCTGACGACAGGGACGAACACTGAAGCTTTCTTT.

The rearrangement links TRBV2 to TRBJ2-7, with 10 bases that match TRBD1. The ends lost 3 bases at V and 3 bases at J; junction bases unmatched: 11. This CDR3 is built from 17 residues. Germline CDR1 SNHLY, CDR2 FYNNEI. For the CDR3, the DNA is TGTGCCAGCAGTGATCTCGGATGGGACAGGGGTTTCTACGAGCAGTACTTC. Protein: CASSDLGWDRGFYEQYF.

The chain combines TRBV19 with TRBJ1-2, with TRBD1 matching 7 bases. J was trimmed by 2 bases and V by 8 bases; bases with no gene match: 8. The CDR3 is made up of 14 amino acids. In germline, CDR1 is LNHDA, CDR2 SQIVND (reference sequence). The CDR3 loop reads CASRPPGQNYGYTF. The DNA of the CDR3 is TGTGCCAGTCGGCCGCCGGGACAGAACTATGGCTACACCTTC. The whole variable domain, filled in from reference TRBV19 and TRBJ1-2, reads DGGITQSPKYLFRKEGQNVTLSCEQNLNHDAMYWYRQDPGQGLRLIYYSQIVNDFQKGDIAEGYSVSREKKESFPLTVTSAQKNPTAFYLCASRPPGQNYGYTFGSGTRLTVV.

V is TRBV20-1 and J is TRBJ2-5; 9 nucleotides align to TRBD2. V lost 3 bases, J lost 2 bases, and 4 bases stayed unmatched. Germline V gene data show CDR1 as DFQATT and CDR2 as SNEGSKA (reference sequence). CDR3 length equals 14 residues. The CDR3, as DNA: TGCAGTGCTAGTCGAGCGGGGGGACAAGAGACCCAGTACTTC. It is translated as CSASRAGGQETQYF.

The V gene is TRBV5-6, the J gene TRBJ1-4; D gene unclear. CDR1 and CDR2 (germline): SGHDT, YYEEEE. This CDR3 spans 11 amino acids. The germline V and J ends were trimmed by 2 bases and 10 bases, with 6 bases remaining between them. The CDR3 region is CASSFGGKLFF. CDR3 nucleotide sequence: TGTGCCAGCAGCTTTGGAGGAAAACTGTTTTTT.

There are many counts of this clone. V is TRBV6-5 and J is TRBJ2-6; D remains unclear. The length of the CDR3 is 16 residues. Germline V gene lookup returns CDR1 MNHEY and CDR2 SVGAGI. Trimming left V 2 bases short and J 0 bases short, with 8 bases between. The CDR3 is CASSYIRDSGANVLTF. The CDR3 DNA follows: TGTGCCAGCAGTTACATACGAGACTCTGGGGCCAACGTCCTGACTTTC.

V is TRBV6-1 and J is TRBJ1-5; D remains ambiguous. V shed 1 base and J shed 6 bases, with 7 bases lying between them. The CDR3 totals 13 residues. Germline assignment: CDR1 MNHNS and CDR2 SASEGT. In DNA, the CDR3 is TGTGCCAGCAGTGAAGATCTAGGTCAGCCCCAGCATTTT. Protein product: CASSEDLGQPQHF.

This clone was seen a single time. The chain has TRBV11-2 and TRBJ2-1, with a possible D match to TRBD2 (5 bases). V gave up 4 bases and J gave up 9 bases, with 13 bases separating them. This CDR3 is built from 13 residues. Germline CDR1 is SGHAT and CDR2 is FQNNGV. The CDR3, as DNA: TGTGCCAGCAGCTCGCCGGGGTCGAGTGAGCAGTTCTTC. Its translation is CASSSPGSSEQFF.

This clone was observed once. The chain uses TRBV7-9 and TRBJ2-7, with a possible D match to TRBD2 (5 bases). The CDR3 totals 15 residues. Between the trimmed V and J ends, which lost 5 bases and 1 base, there was a span of 15 bases. The germline V gene has CDR1 SEHNR and CDR2 FQNEAQ (reference sequence). The CDR3, as DNA: TGTGCCAGCAGCCCGATAAAGGGCGGGTCCTACGAGCAGTACTTC. Its protein is CASSPIKGGSYEQYF.

The chain's CDR3 is CASSSGHLGNTIYF. The DNA for the CDR3 is TGTGCCAGCAGCTCCGGACACCTCGGAAACACCATATATTTT. The chain combines TRBV7-9 with TRBJ1-3; weak D call: TRBD1 (5 bases). The length of the CDR3 is 14 residues. V was cut by 4 bases and J by 4 bases, with 11 bases left in between. The V gene's germline CDR1 is SEHNR and CDR2 FQNEAQ (reference sequence).

The chain's CDR3 is CASSEDAGQGRPLHF. CDR3 DNA sequence: TGCGCCAGCAGTGAAGACGCGGGGCAGGGTAGGCCCCTCCACTTT. The chain has TRBV5-1 and TRBJ1-6, with D perhaps matching TRBD1 (5 bases). V lost 5 bases to trimming and J lost 13 bases, with 22 bases between them. The germline V gene encodes CDR1 SGHRS and CDR2 YFSETQ. The CDR3 spans 15 residues.

A single count supports this clone. The chain employs TRBV7-8 and TRBJ1-2; D is ambiguous. CDR1 and CDR2 (germline): SGHVS, FQNEAQ. V gave up 5 bases and J gave up 3 bases, with 10 bases separating them. The CDR3 consists of 13 residues. DNA of the CDR3: TGTGCCAGCAGCGGCGGTCTCGACTATGGCTACACCTTC. Its protein product is CASSGGLDYGYTF.

The gene calls are TRBV13 and TRBJ2-2, with D hard to call. CDR3 length equals 13 residues. Trimming removed 5 bases from V and 3 bases from J, with 7 bases in between. Germline loops: CDR1 PRHDT, CDR2 FYEKMQ (reference sequence). The CDR3, as DNA: TGTGCCAGCAGCCCCCCCTACACCGGGGAGCTGTTTTTT. It encodes CASSPPYTGELFF.

V gene TRBV19 combines with J gene TRBJ1-2; D gene unclear. With 5 bases removed from V and 4 bases from J, the gap between germline ends came to 17 bases. CDR1 is LNHDA, CDR2 SQIVND, per germline (reference sequence). The CDR3 extends over 15 amino acids. The DNA of the CDR3 is TGTGCCAGTAGTGCACTGGCGGGATCTCTCTATGGCTACACCTTC. It specifies CASSALAGSLYGYTF.

V and J are TRBV14 and TRBJ1-2; 9 nucleotides match TRBD1. Per the germline V gene, CDR1 is SGHDN and CDR2 is FVKESK. The length of the CDR3 is 17 residues. V lost 1 base to trimming and J lost 4 bases; unmatched junction nucleotides: 10. The CDR3 protein is CASSQAPPGQGPYGYTF. The CDR3 coding sequence is TGTGCCAGCAGCCAAGCGCCTCCGGGACAGGGCCCCTATGGCTACACCTTC.

The chain recombines TRBV5-4 with TRBJ1-1; 9 bases are a match to TRBD1. V dropped 4 bases and J dropped 3; count of bases not matched to a gene: 16. The CDR3 has 18 amino acids. Germline V gives CDR1 SGHNT, CDR2 YYREEE (reference sequence). The CDR3 loop is CASSPTQGASGSHTEAFF. For the CDR3, the DNA is TGTGCCAGCAGCCCTACACAGGGGGCTTCGGGTTCTCACACTGAAGCTTTCTTT.

This rearrangement joins TRBV20-1 to TRBJ1-2; no clear D. V was trimmed by 3 bases and J by 2 bases, leaving 13 bases between them. CDR3 length: 14 residues. Germline V gene lookup returns CDR1 DFQATT and CDR2 SNEGSKA (reference sequence). CDR3 bases: TGCAGTGCTAGTCCCCGGAGGGTAAACTATGGCTACACCTTC. This translates into CSASPRRVNYGYTF.

This chain connects TRBV21-1 to TRBJ2-7; TRBD1, the table's D call, lacks a check against the DNA. TRBV21-1 is shown as a pseudogene. The CDR3 extends over 15 amino acids. CDR3 region: CASSNFRDRIYEQYF. CDR3 DNA sequence: TGTGCCAGCAGCAATTTCCGGGACAGAATCTACGAGCAGTACTTC.

V usage is TRBV7-9 and J usage is TRBJ1-1; unclear D gene. Per germline, CDR1 SEHNR and CDR2 FQNEAQ (reference sequence). This CDR3 comprises 17 residues. The V and J ends lost 6 bases and 3 bases respectively, with 23 bases between them. DNA for the CDR3: TGTGCCAGCAGACCCGTTCCGTCGCCCGGGAAGGACACTGAAGCTTTCTTT. Translated, it gives CASRPVPSPGKDTEAFF.

The chain uses TRBV2 and TRBJ2-3; TRBD1 matches 11 bases. The V gene end was trimmed by 3 bases and the J gene end by 6 bases; junction bases not matched to a gene: 5. The CDR3 covers 15 residues. The V gene's germline CDR1 is SNHLY and CDR2 FYNNEI. The CDR3: CASSEQGQGVDTQYF. DNA for the CDR3: TGTGCCAGCAGTGAGCAGGGACAGGGGGTGGATACGCAGTATTTT.

The chain carries TRBV7-2 and TRBJ1-3; 8 nucleotides align to TRBD1. There are 18 residues in the CDR3. Per germline, CDR1 SGHTA and CDR2 FQGNSA. V shed 1 base, J shed 0 bases, and the junction held 8 bases outside the gene matches. For the CDR3, the DNA is TGTGCCAGCAGCTTAGTCCCCCAGACAGGGGACTCTGGAAACACCATATATTTT. This sequence encodes CASSLVPQTGDSGNTIYF.